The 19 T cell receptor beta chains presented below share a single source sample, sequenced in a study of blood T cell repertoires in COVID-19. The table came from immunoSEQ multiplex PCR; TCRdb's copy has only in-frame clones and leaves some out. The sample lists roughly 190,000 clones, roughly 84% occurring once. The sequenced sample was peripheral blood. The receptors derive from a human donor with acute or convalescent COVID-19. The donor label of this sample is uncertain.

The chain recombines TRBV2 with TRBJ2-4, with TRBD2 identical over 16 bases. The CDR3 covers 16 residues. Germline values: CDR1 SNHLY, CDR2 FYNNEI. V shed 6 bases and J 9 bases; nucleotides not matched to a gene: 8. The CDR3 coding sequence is TGTGCCAGCAGCGCCGGGACTAGCGGGAGGGCCGGCATTCAGTACTTC. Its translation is CASSAGTSGRAGIQYF. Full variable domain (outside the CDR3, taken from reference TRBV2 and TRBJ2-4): EPEVTQTPSHQVTQMGQEVILRCVPISNHLYFYWYRQILGQKVEFLVSFYNNEISEKSEIFDDQFSVERPDGSNFTLKIRSTKLEDSAMYFCASSAGTSGRAGIQYFGAGTRLSVL.

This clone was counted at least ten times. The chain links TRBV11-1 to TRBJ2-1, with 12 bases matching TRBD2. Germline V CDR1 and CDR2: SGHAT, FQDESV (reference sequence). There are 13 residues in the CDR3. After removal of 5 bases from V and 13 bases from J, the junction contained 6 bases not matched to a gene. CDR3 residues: CASSPRLAGEQFF. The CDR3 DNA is TGTGCCAGCAGCCCCCGACTAGCGGGAGAACAGTTCTTC.

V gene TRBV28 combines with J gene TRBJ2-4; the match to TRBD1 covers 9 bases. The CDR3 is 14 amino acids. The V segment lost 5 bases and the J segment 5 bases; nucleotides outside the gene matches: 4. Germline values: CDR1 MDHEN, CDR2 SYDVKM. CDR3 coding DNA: TGTGCCAGCAGTCTAACAGGGGGCGAAAACATTCAGTACTTC. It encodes CASSLTGGENIQYF.

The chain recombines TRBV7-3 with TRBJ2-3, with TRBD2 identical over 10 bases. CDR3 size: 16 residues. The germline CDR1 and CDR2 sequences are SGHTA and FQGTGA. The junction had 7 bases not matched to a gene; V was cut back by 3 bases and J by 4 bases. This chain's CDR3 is CASSLTSGSNSDTQYF. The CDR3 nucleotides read TGTGCCAGCAGCTTGACTAGCGGGTCGAACTCAGATACGCAGTATTTT.

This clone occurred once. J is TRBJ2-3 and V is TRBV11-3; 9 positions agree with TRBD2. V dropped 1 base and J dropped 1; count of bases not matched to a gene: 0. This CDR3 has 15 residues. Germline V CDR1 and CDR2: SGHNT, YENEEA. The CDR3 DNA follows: TGTGCCAGCAGCTTAGGGACTAGCGGCACAGATACGCAGTATTTT. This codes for CASSLGTSGTDTQYF.

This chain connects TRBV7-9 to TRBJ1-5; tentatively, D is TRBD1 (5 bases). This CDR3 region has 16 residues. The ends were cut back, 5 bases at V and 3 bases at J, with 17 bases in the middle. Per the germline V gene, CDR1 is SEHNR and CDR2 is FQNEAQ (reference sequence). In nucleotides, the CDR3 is TGTGCCAGCAGCCCAGACGGGGGGTCGGTCAATCAGCCCCAGCATTTT. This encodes CASSPDGGSVNQPQHF.

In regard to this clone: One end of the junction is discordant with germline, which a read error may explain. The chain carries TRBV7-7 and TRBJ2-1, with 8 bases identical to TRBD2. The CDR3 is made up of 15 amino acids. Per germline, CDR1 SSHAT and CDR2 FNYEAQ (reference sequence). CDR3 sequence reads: CASSLAGPGYNEQFF. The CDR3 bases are TGTGCTAGCAGCCTAGCGGGCCCCGGCTACAATGAGCAGTTCTTC. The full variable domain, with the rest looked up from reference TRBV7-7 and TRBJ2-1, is GAGVSQSPRYKVTKRGQDVTLRCDPISSHATLYWYQQALGQGPEFLTYFNYEAQPDKSGLPSDRFSAERPEGSISTLTIQRTEQRDSAMYRCASSLAGPGYNEQFFGPGTRLTVL.

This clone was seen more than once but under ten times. The CDR3 nucleotides are TGTGCCAGCACCCGAACTAGCACAGATACGCAGTATTTT. Translation: CASTRTSTDTQYF. The V and J genes are TRBV2 and TRBJ2-3; D is ambiguous. The CDR3 loop spans 13 amino acids. Germline V gene sequence: CDR1 SNHLY, CDR2 FYNNEI. V was cut by 7 bases and J by 0 bases, with 8 bases left in between.

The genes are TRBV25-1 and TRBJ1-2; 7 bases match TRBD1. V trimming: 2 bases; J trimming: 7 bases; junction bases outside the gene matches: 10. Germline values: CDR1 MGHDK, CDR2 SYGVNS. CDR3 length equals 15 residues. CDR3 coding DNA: TGTGCCAGCAGTGAACCCGGACAGGCCCCGGGTGGCTACACCTTC. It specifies CASSEPGQAPGGYTF.

CDR3 coding DNA: TGTGCCAGCAGTGAAGGGACAGGGATAAGCCAGCCCCAGCATTTT. Translation gives CASSEGTGISQPQHF. The chain uses TRBV6-1 and TRBJ1-5; TRBD1 agrees at 8 bases. The J segment lost 7 bases and the V segment lost 1 base, leaving 6 bases of the junction unmatched. CDR3 length: 15 residues. CDR1 MNHNS and CDR2 SASEGT come from the germline V gene.

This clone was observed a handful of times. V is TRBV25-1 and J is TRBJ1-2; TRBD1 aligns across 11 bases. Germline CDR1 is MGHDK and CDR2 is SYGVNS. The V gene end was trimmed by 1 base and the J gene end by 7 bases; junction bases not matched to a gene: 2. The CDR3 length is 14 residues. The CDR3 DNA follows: TGTGCCAGCAGTGAATCGGACAGGGGGCTTGGCTACACCTTC. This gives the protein CASSESDRGLGYTF.

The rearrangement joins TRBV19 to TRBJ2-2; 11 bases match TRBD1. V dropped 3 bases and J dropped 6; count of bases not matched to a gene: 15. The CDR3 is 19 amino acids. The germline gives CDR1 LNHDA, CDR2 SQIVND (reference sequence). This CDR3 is CASSMPGTGGIRSSGELFF. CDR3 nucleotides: TGTGCCAGTAGTATGCCTGGGACAGGGGGAATAAGGAGCTCCGGGGAGCTGTTTTTT.

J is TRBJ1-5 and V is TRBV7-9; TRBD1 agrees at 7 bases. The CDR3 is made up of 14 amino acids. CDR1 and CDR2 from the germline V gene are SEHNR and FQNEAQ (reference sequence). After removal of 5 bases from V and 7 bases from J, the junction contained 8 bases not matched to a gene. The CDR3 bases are TGTGCCAGCAGCCCCGTCACAGGGGAACAGCCCCAGCATTTT. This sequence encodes CASSPVTGEQPQHF. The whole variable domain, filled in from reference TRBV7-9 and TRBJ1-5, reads DTGVSQNPRHKITKRGQNVTFRCDPISEHNRLYWYRQTLGQGPEFLTYFQNEAQLEKSRLLSDRFSAERPKGSFSTLEIQRTEQGDSAMYLCASSPVTGEQPQHFGDGTRLSIL.

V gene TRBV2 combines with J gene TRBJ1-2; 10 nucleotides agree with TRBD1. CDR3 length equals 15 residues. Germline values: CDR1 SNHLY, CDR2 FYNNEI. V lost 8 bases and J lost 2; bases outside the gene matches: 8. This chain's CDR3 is CASSWGTGENYGYTF. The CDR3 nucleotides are TGTGCCAGCTCTTGGGGGACAGGGGAGAACTATGGCTACACCTTC.

The DNA for the CDR3 is TGTGCCAGCAGCCCGGGAGTGGGGGAGACCCAGTACTTC. This gives the protein CASSPGVGETQYF. The V and J genes are TRBV5-4 and TRBJ2-5, with a tentative D call TRBD2 (6 bases). The CDR3 has 13 amino acids. V was clipped by 4 bases and J by 5 bases, with 12 bases between them. CDR1 SGHNT and CDR2 YYREEE come from the germline V gene (reference sequence).

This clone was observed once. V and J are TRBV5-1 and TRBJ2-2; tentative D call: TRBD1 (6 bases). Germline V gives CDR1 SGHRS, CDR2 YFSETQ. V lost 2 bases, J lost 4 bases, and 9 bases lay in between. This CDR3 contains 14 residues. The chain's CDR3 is CASSLGGPTGELFF. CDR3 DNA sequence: TGCGCCAGCAGCTTAGGGGGACCCACCGGGGAGCTGTTTTTT.

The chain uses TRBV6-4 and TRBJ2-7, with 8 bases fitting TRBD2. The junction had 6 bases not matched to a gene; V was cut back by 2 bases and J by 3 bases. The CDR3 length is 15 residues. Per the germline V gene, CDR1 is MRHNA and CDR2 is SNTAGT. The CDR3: CASSDQSGGHYEQYF. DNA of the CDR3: TGTGCCAGCAGTGACCAGAGCGGGGGACACTACGAGCAGTACTTC.

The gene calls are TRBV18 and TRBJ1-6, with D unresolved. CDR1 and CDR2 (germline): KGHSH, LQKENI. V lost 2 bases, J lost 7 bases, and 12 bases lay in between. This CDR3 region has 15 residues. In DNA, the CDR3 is TGTGCCAGCTCACCAAGTGAGGGAACAAATTCACCCCTCCACTTT. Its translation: CASSPSEGTNSPLHF.

CDR3 bases: TGTGCCAGCTCACCGCGGGAGGGGAAAGGCGAGCAGTACTTC. Translation gives CASSPREGKGEQYF. V is TRBV18 and J is TRBJ2-7; 9 bases align to TRBD2. The junction had 6 bases not matched to a gene; V was cut back by 3 bases and J by 6 bases. The CDR3 length is 14 residues. The germline V gene has CDR1 KGHSH and CDR2 LQKENI.